The next 2 T cell receptor beta chains were all read from a single sample in a study of T cells in localized non-small cell lung cancer. Libraries were prepared by immunoSEQ multiplex PCR; TCRdb keeps only in-frame clonotypes and omits some of them. The sample has fewer than 50,000 clones, approximately 80% seen once. The input for sequencing was PBMCs, taken before any cancer treatment. The source of these receptors is a man aged 40 to 70 with stage II lung adenocarcinoma.

V is TRBV11-2 and J is TRBJ2-7; 12 bases are a match to TRBD2. V was clipped by 3 bases and J by 9 bases; unmatched bases: 9. Germline-derived CDR1 and CDR2 are SGHAT and FQNNGV. The CDR3 is 15 amino acids. The CDR3 DNA reads as TGTGCCAGCAGCTTGGAGGCTAGCGGGAGGGCCGTGCAGTACTTC. Translated, it gives CASSLEASGRAVQYF.

The rearrangement uses TRBV5-4 and TRBJ1-1; the D is unclear. V was cut by 6 bases and J by 0 bases, with 12 bases left in between. CDR1 and CDR2 from the germline V gene are SGHNT and YYREEE (reference sequence). This CDR3 region has 14 residues. In nucleotides, the CDR3 is TGTGCCAGCACCCCCACAGTTATGAACACTGAAGCTTTCTTT. Its translation: CASTPTVMNTEAFF.